This TCR beta chain was profiled in a study of regulatory T cells in long-lasting Graves disease. This CDR3 has 14 amino acids. Germline loops: CDR1 SGHTA, CDR2 FQGNSA. Concerning this clonotype: A much larger clone differs from this one at a single base, so this may be a read error.

The TCR beta library used iRepertoire HTBI primers with Arm-PCR amplification of CDR3. TCRdb independently ran MiXCR on the multiplex PCR reads; one entry per CDR3 protein. The sample has more than 350,000 distinct CDR3 sequences, around 14% seen once. Time point indicated: newly diagnosed GD, antithyroid drugs for less than 3 months. PBMCs were the source of the RNA used for TCR sequencing. This sample also appeared in a second study, on T cells in Graves' hyperthyroidism and ophthalmopathy.

The sequence came from a woman aged 25 to 39 with Graves disease. The chain has TRBV7-2 and TRBJ2-7, with TRBD2 identical over 7 bases. The J call may be incorrect, as the DNA end agrees better with TRBJ2-1. The sample consisted of peripheral blood mononuclear cells (PBMCs), taken at new diagnosis, from a patient treated with antithyroid drugs. The chain's CDR3 is CASSHNSSGQEQFF. CDR3 in DNA: TGTGCCAGCAGCCATAACTCTAGCGGCCAAGAGCAGTTCTTC.